The rows below give T cell receptor beta chains drawn from one sample of a study of blood T cells in healthy people across ages. TCRdb re-called the 5' RACE reads with MiXCR, one entry per CDR3 protein. The sample gives around 900,000 distinct CDR3 sequences, just over 50% of which show up once; about a fifth is in the top ten. Sequencing was carried out using blood. The receptors shown here come from a woman aged 55-69 years in good health. CDR3s include the opening cysteine and the closing phenylalanine or tryptophan. D genes are given only for firm matches. Clone sizes are given selectively: once, few, many, or a class where the clone is expanded.

clone size,J gene,D gene,V gene,CDR3 DNA,CDR3 protein
-,TRBJ1-2,-,TRBV11-2,TGTGCCAGCAGCTATGCGTTGCGCAGAAATAACTATGGCTACACCTTC,CASSYALRRNNYGYTF
few,TRBJ2-3,TRBD2,TRBV29-1,TGCAGCGTCGGTTGGGGGAGGGGAGGTGATACGCAGTATTTT,CSVGWGRGGDTQYF
few,TRBJ2-3,TRBD2,TRBV15,TGTGCCACCAGCAGAGTAGCGGGCGGCACGGCAGATACGCAGTATTTT,CATSRVAGGTADTQYF
-,TRBJ2-5,TRBD1,TRBV12-3/TRBV12-4,TGTGCCAGCAGCACAGGGACAGAGCAAGAGACCCAGTACTTC,CASSTGTEQETQYF
few,TRBJ2-5,TRBD2,TRBV3-1,TGTGCCAGCAGGCTACTAGCGGGAGGAGAGACCCAGTACTTC,CASRLLAGGETQYF
many,TRBJ2-2,-,TRBV3-1,TGTGCCAGCAGCCAATATCGTGTCAGGTCGGGCACCGGGGAGCTGTTTTTT,CASSQYRVRSGTGELFF
-,TRBJ2-7,-,TRBV28,TGTGCCAGCAGACCACAGGGAATATCCTACGAGCAGTACTTC,CASRPQGISYEQYF
few,TRBJ1-2,-,TRBV4-1,TGCGCCAGCAGCCAAGAAACAGGTCGAGGGCCCTATGGCTACACCTTC,CASSQETGRGPYGYTF
few,TRBJ1-5,-,TRBV27,TGTGCCAGCAGTTTGGTTGGTTATAGCAATCAGCCCCAGCATTTT,CASSLVGYSNQPQHF
-,TRBJ1-4,-,TRBV28,TGTGCCAGCAGTTTAAATCGACGGCTGTTTTTT,CASSLNRRLFF
once,TRBJ2-1,TRBD2,TRBV3-1,TGTGCCAGCAGATACGGACTAGCGGGAGGGGATGAGCAGTTCTTC,CASRYGLAGGDEQFF
-,TRBJ2-1,TRBD2,TRBV29-1,TGCAGCGTTGGGCCAGCGGGAACGAGCTCCTACAATGAGCAGTTCTTC,CSVGPAGTSSYNEQFF
few,TRBJ2-1,TRBD1,TRBV29-1,TGCAGCGGAAGACAGGGGGCCTCCTACAATGAGCAGTTCTTC,CSGRQGASYNEQFF
few,TRBJ2-3,-,TRBV3-1,TGTGCCAGCAGCCAAGAACGCGGGACGTACACAGATACGCAGTATTTT,CASSQERGTYTDTQYF
-,TRBJ2-7,-,TRBV12-3/TRBV12-4,TGTGCCAGCAGCCGCGATAGTGGAGAGCGGTACGAGCAGTACTTC,CASSRDSGERYEQYF
many,TRBJ2-2,-,TRBV4-1,TGCGCCAGCAGCCAAGTAGGCCGGGGGAGGGAGCTGTTTTTT,CASSQVGRGRELFF
-,TRBJ2-7,TRBD1,TRBV4-3,TGCGCCAGCAGCCAAGTCACCGTGGACAGGAAATACGAGCAGTACTTC,CASSQVTVDRKYEQYF
few,TRBJ2-5,-,TRBV7-2,TGTGCCAGCAGCTACACAGGTCTGGGAGAGACCCAGTACTTC,CASSYTGLGETQYF
-,TRBJ1-6,-,TRBV12-3/TRBV12-4,TGTGCCAGCAGTGGCGACAGCCGAAATTCACCCCTCCACTTT,CASSGDSRNSPLHF
few,TRBJ2-1,TRBD2,TRBV25-1,TGTGCCAGCAGTGAATTAGGTAGCGGGACCCAGCAGTTCTTC,CASSELGSGTQQFF
-,TRBJ2-7,TRBD2,TRBV12-3/TRBV12-4,TGTGCCAGCGCCTTCGGGGGGATATACGAGCAGTACTTC,CASAFGGIYEQYF
-,TRBJ2-2,-,TRBV5-6,TGTGCCAGCAGCTTGGGGGGAATTGCCATTGTCACCGGGGAGCTGTTTTTT,CASSLGGIAIVTGELFF
-,TRBJ2-7,-,TRBV7-3,TGTGCCAGCAGCAAAGAAGGGGCAACGGGATCCTACGAGCAGTACTTC,CASSKEGATGSYEQYF
few,TRBJ1-6,-,TRBV6-5,TGTGCCAGCAGTATAGACAGATCATATAATTCACCCCTCCACTTT,CASSIDRSYNSPLHF
few,TRBJ2-3,TRBD2,TRBV5-1,TGCGCCAGCAGCGATAAGTCGAGACTAGCGGGCCTTTCAACAGATACGCAGTATTTT,CASSDKSRLAGLSTDTQYF
-,TRBJ1-6,-,TRBV7-3,TGTGCCAGCAGCTCACAGGCGAATTCACCCCTCCACTTT,CASSSQANSPLHF
-,TRBJ1-2,-,TRBV7-2,TGTGCCAGCAGTCAACCAGGGGAGGGAGCCTATGGCTACACCTTC,CASSQPGEGAYGYTF
few,TRBJ2-3,-,TRBV7-3,TGTGCCAGCAGCCCCGGGGCCACAGATACGCAGTATTTT,CASSPGATDTQYF
-,TRBJ2-7,-,TRBV14,TGTGCCAGCAGCCAAGAAGCGGAGGCCCACGAGCAGTACTTC,CASSQEAEAHEQYF
-,TRBJ2-2,TRBD2,TRBV29-1,TGCAGCGTTGAAATTAGCGGGAACGGGGAGCTGTTTTTT,CSVEISGNGELFF
-,TRBJ1-5,-,TRBV6-1,TGTGCCAGCAGTGAAGTGGGGTTGGATGGACCCCAGCATTTT,CASSEVGLDGPQHF
-,TRBJ2-4,-,TRBV28,TGTGCCAGCGTACAGGGCGCATTTAAAAACATTCAGTACTTC,CASVQGAFKNIQYF
many,TRBJ2-3,-,TRBV29-1,TGCAGCGTTGCCCCCCGCGATACGCAGTATTTT,CSVAPRDTQYF
-,TRBJ2-2,-,TRBV6-1,TGTGCCTTAACCGCGAATTTTAACACCGGGGAGCTGTTTTTT,CALTANFNTGELFF
few,TRBJ2-1,-,TRBV25-1,TGTGCCAGTAAGGACTGGAGCTCCTACAATGGGCAGTTCTTC,CASKDWSSYNGQFF
-,TRBJ1-4,-,TRBV4-2,TGTGCCAGCAGCCAAGATCTTTACAGGGCCGGGGCAACTAATGAAAAACTGTTTTTT,CASSQDLYRAGATNEKLFF
-,TRBJ2-3,-,TRBV13,TGTGCCAGCAGCTCCAAACGTCTCCTCCCAGATACGCAGTATTTT,CASSSKRLLPDTQYF
few,TRBJ2-3,TRBD2,TRBV4-1,TGCGCCAGCAGCCAAGCTCTAGCGGGAGATTGGGGCGAAACAGATACGCAGTATTTT,CASSQALAGDWGETDTQYF
-,TRBJ1-2,-,TRBV27,TGTGCCAGCAGCGACGCCAGGGGAGACGGCTACACCTTC,CASSDARGDGYTF
-,TRBJ1-1,-,TRBV7-2,TGTGCCAGCAGCCTTACAGGGCAGGTGACTGAAGCTTTCTTT,CASSLTGQVTEAFF